These T cell receptor beta chains were read from a single sample in a study of OX40 agonist ivuxolimab in advanced cancers. Measured with immunoSEQ multiplex PCR; TCRdb has only the in-frame clones, and not every one. In the table there are 15,000 or so clones, approximately 80% of which are singletons. Sequenced here: CD4+ or CD8+ T cells sorted from blood, sampled in a trial of the OX40 agonist ivuxolimab. Every receptor here comes from an adult with an advanced solid tumor such as melanoma, head and neck, liver or kidney cancer. Each CDR3 is given with its conserved first and last residue. The D gene is left open where the match is weak. Clone size, where shown, is once, few, many, or a class for clones that have expanded.

v_call	cdr3_length	j_call	clone_size	d_call	cdr3_aa	cdr3_nt
TRBV30	13	TRBJ2-7	NA	NA	CAYGGRISYEQYF	TGTGCCTATGGAGGGCGGATCTCCTACGAGCAGTACTTC
TRBV6-5	13	TRBJ1-1	NA	NA	CASSYVELAEAFF	TGTGCCAGCAGTTACGTTGAGCTCGCTGAAGCTTTCTTT
TRBV7-9	12	TRBJ2-2	NA	NA	CASSLGYGELFF	TGTGCCAGCAGCTTGGGGTACGGGGAGCTGTTTTTT
TRBV11-2	18	TRBJ2-1	few	TRBD2	CASSLVFGSGGSYNEQFF	TGTGCCAGCAGCTTAGTATTCGGTAGCGGGGGCTCCTACAATGAGCAGTTCTTC
TRBV9	16	TRBJ2-7	few	TRBD2	CASSVGLGGGPAEQYF	TGTGCCAGCAGCGTAGGCTTGGGGGGAGGGCCGGCCGAGCAGTACTTC
TRBV28	15	TRBJ1-3	NA	NA	CASSLDSNSGNTIYF	TGTGCCAGCAGTTTAGACTCTAACTCTGGAAACACCATATATTTT
TRBV14	17	TRBJ2-7	few	NA	CASSQDPRDGNPYEQYF	TGTGCCAGCAGCCAAGATCCCCGGGACGGGAATCCCTACGAGCAGTACTTC
TRBV5-6	17	TRBJ1-2	NA	TRBD1	CASSWWDRGRLDYGYTF	TGTGCCAGCAGCTGGTGGGACAGGGGAAGGCTGGACTATGGCTACACCTTC
TRBV6-6	12	TRBJ2-1	NA	NA	CASRNRVNEQFF	TGTGCCAGCAGGAACAGGGTGAATGAGCAGTTCTTC
TRBV19	15	TRBJ1-4	NA	NA	CASSRDRRANEKLFF	TGTGCCAGTAGTAGAGACAGGAGGGCTAATGAAAAACTGTTTTTT
TRBV25-1	12	TRBJ1-2	NA	NA	CAIWGGPSGYTF	TGTGCCATCTGGGGGGGGCCCTCTGGCTACACCTTC
TRBV28	14	TRBJ2-7	once	NA	CASSLFMGRYEQYF	TGTGCCAGCAGTTTATTCATGGGCCGTTACGAGCAGTACTTC
TRBV7-2	16	TRBJ2-7	NA	NA	CASSLGVAGIQYEQYF	TGTGCCAGCAGCTTAGGGGTAGCAGGCATTCAGTACGAGCAGTACTTC
TRBV9	15	TRBJ2-1	NA	TRBD1	CASSPRTGMMNEQFF	TGTGCCAGCAGCCCTCGGACAGGGATGATGAATGAGCAGTTCTTC
TRBV6-5	14	TRBJ2-1	once	NA	CASTQGGSYNEQFF	TGTGCCAGCACTCAGGGGGGTTCCTACAATGAGCAGTTCTTC
TRBV18	13	TRBJ2-1	NA	NA	CASSPGSGNEQFF	TGTGCCAGCTCACCCGGTTCCGGCAATGAGCAGTTCTTC
TRBV19	12	TRBJ2-2	NA	NA	CASSGAVGELFF	TGTGCCAGTAGCGGGGCAGTCGGGGAGCTGTTTTTT
TRBV7-6	14	TRBJ1-5	NA	NA	CASSLGQGNQPQHF	TGTGCCAGCAGCTTAGGACAGGGCAATCAGCCCCAGCATTTT
TRBV4-1	15	TRBJ1-2	NA	NA	CASSQDNSGDGGYTF	TGCGCCAGCAGCCAAGATAATTCAGGGGATGGTGGCTACACCTTC
TRBV5-1	14	TRBJ1-1	NA	NA	CASSLAGGNTEAFF	TGCGCCAGCAGCTTGGCCGGGGGGAACACTGAAGCTTTCTTT
TRBV11-2	14	TRBJ2-7	NA	NA	CASSREDSPYEQYF	TGTGCCAGCAGCAGAGAGGACAGCCCCTACGAGCAGTACTTC
TRBV6-6	16	TRBJ2-3	NA	NA	CASSYSQTLDTDTQYF	TGTGCCAGCAGTTACTCGCAAACTCTCGACACAGATACGCAGTATTTT
TRBV11-3	16	TRBJ2-1	NA	TRBD2	CASSSPTSGSRGEQFF	TGTGCCAGCAGCTCCCCGACTAGCGGGAGTAGGGGTGAGCAGTTCTTC
TRBV29-1	13	TRBJ2-7	once	TRBD1	CSVGGTGAYEQYF	TGCAGCGTTGGAGGGACAGGGGCCTACGAGCAGTACTTC
TRBV4-3	16	TRBJ1-6	NA	NA	CASSQEFRSRNSPLHF	TGCGCCAGCAGCCAAGAATTCAGGTCCAGGAATTCACCCCTCCACTTT
TRBV6-5	14	TRBJ1-1	few	TRBD1	CASRPAQGHTEAFF	TGTGCCAGCAGGCCAGCACAGGGGCACACTGAAGCTTTCTTT
TRBV5-5	13	TRBJ1-2	few	TRBD1	CASSMTGTYGYTF	TGTGCCAGCAGCATGACAGGGACCTATGGCTACACCTTC
TRBV6-5	14	TRBJ1-2	NA	NA	CASSYGGSEYGYTF	TGTGCCAGCAGTTACGGGGGGTCGGAGTATGGCTACACCTTC
TRBV29-1	15	TRBJ2-7	NA	TRBD1	CSVEDLDRGTYEQYF	TGCAGCGTTGAAGATCTAGACAGGGGCACCTACGAGCAGTACTTC
TRBV27	12	TRBJ2-7	NA	NA	CASSSVTYEQYF	TGTGCCAGCAGCTCGGTGACCTACGAGCAGTACTTC
TRBV2	13	TRBJ2-7	NA	NA	CASSDLSSYEQYF	TGTGCCAGCAGTGACTTGAGCTCCTACGAGCAGTACTTC
TRBV5-1	11	TRBJ1-4	NA	NA	CASSLGGKLFF	TGCGCCAGCAGCTTGGGGGGAAAACTGTTTTTT
TRBV4-1	16	TRBJ2-1	NA	TRBD2	CASSQVGTSGDNEQFF	TGCGCCAGCAGCCAAGTCGGGACTAGCGGGGACAATGAGCAGTTCTTC
TRBV6-6	15	TRBJ1-2	NA	NA	CASSNWRTSNYGYTF	TGTGCCAGCAGTAACTGGAGAACCAGTAACTATGGCTACACCTTC
TRBV7-3	13	TRBJ2-5	once	NA	CASSYGLQETQYF	TGTGCCAGCAGCTACGGACTACAAGAGACCCAGTACTTC
TRBV5-2	14	TRBJ1-2	NA	NA	CASSQGEGVYGYTF	TGCGCCAGCAGCCAAGGAGAGGGGGTCTATGGCTACACCTTC
TRBV11-3	13	TRBJ2-3	NA	NA	CASSFRGTDTQYF	TGTGCCAGCAGCTTCCGGGGCACAGATACGCAGTATTTT
TRBV7-8	15	TRBJ2-7	medium-sized	NA	CASSLESGHIYEQYF	TGTGCCAGCAGCTTAGAATCGGGACACATCTACGAGCAGTACTTC
TRBV7-2	14	TRBJ2-3	NA	NA	CASSVIGGTDTQYF	TGTGCCAGCAGCGTTATTGGGGGCACAGATACGCAGTATTTT